This is a list of T cell receptor beta chains from one sample in a study of regulatory T cells in long-lasting Graves disease. TCRdb processed the multiplex PCR reads anew with MiXCR; each CDR3 protein has one entry. The table lists about 660,000 distinct CDR3 sequences, about 30% of them singletons, with about two fifths in the top ten. Specimen: peripheral blood mononuclear cells (PBMCs), collected when the disease was refractory, from a patient treated with antithyroid drugs. The receptors were gathered from a female donor with Graves disease. Each CDR3 is given with its conserved first and last residue. The D gene is left open where the match is weak. A clone size is listed for some rows: how often the clone was seen (once, few, many), or a class if it is expanded.

. | TRBJ1-1 | once | TRBV7-6 | TGTGCCAGCAGCCCCGTATTGGTCCCACCCACTGAAGCTTTCTTT | CASSPVLVPPTEAFF
. | TRBJ2-3 | few | TRBV11-2 | TGTGCCAGCAGTTCAAGGCTAGCTAGCACAGATACGCAGTATTTT | CASSSRLASTDTQYF
. | TRBJ2-7 | many | TRBV6-1 | TGTGCCAGCAGTCTCAGGGTAAACTACGAGCAGTACTTC | CASSLRVNYEQYF
. | TRBJ2-4 | few | TRBV2 | TGTGCCAGCAGTCCCCCCGGGATGGCCAAAAACATTCAGTACTTC | CASSPPGMAKNIQYF
. | TRBJ2-1 | . | TRBV7-9 | TGTGCCAGCAGCTTACCCCGCCAGGGTTCCTACAATGAGCAGTTCTTC | CASSLPRQGSYNEQFF
. | TRBJ2-5 | . | TRBV15 | TGTGCCACCAGCAGAATTACGGGGGAGACCCAGTACTTC | CATSRITGETQYF
TRBD1 | TRBJ1-5 | once | TRBV19 | TGTGCCAGTGACAGGGGGCATCAGCCCCAGCATTTT | CASDRGHQPQHF
. | TRBJ1-1 | . | TRBV19 | TGTGCCAGTAGTATGAGCGGCAGGTTTACCACTGAAGCTTTCTTT | CASSMSGRFTTEAFF
. | TRBJ1-1 | few | TRBV5-1 | TGCGCCAGCAGCCCCCCGGGGCCCCTTGAAGCTTTCTTT | CASSPPGPLEAFF
. | TRBJ2-7 | . | TRBV5-5 | TGTGCCAGCAGCTTCAGGTTGCAAGCGGGCCTCTACGAGCAGTACTTC | CASSFRLQAGLYEQYF
TRBD2 | TRBJ2-2 | many | TRBV20-1 | TGCAGTGCTAGAGCGGGACTAGCGGGAGCGGCCGGGGAGCTGTTTTTT | CSARAGLAGAAGELFF
. | TRBJ2-5 | . | TRBV2 | TGTGCCAGCAGTTCGTGGGAGAAAGAGACCCAGTACTTC | CASSSWEKETQYF
. | TRBJ1-2 | . | TRBV2 | TGTGCCAGCAAGGTGGTTGGGGCCGAAGGCTACACCTTC | CASKVVGAEGYTF
TRBD1 | TRBJ1-6 | few | TRBV27 | TGTGCCAGCAGTTTATCGGAGGGACAGGGGACAAATTCACCCCTCCACTTT | CASSLSEGQGTNSPLHF
. | TRBJ1-2 | . | TRBV9 | TGTGCCAGCAGCGTAGAGGAGCATGGCTACACCTTC | CASSVEEHGYTF
. | TRBJ1-1 | many | TRBV6-1 | TGTGCCAGCAGTCCGGAGCACACTGAAGCTTTCTTT | CASSPEHTEAFF
TRBD2 | TRBJ2-7 | many | TRBV27 | TGTGCCAGCAGTTTAATAGCGGGAGGGCCGGACGAGCAGTACTTC | CASSLIAGGPDEQYF
TRBD1 | TRBJ1-2 | . | TRBV5-1 | TGCGCCAGCAGCCAGGGACAGTTGTATGGCTACACCTTC | CASSQGQLYGYTF
. | TRBJ1-1 | . | TRBV20-1 | TGCAGTGTAGGGAGGACGGGATTGAACACTGAAGCTTTCTTT | CSVGRTGLNTEAFF
. | TRBJ1-5 | . | TRBV20-1 | TGCAGTGCTCCGGAGAGTGGCCCGCCCAATCAGCCCCAGCATTTT | CSAPESGPPNQPQHF
. | TRBJ2-7 | . | TRBV3-1 | TGTGCCAGCAGCCAAGATCCTCTAGCGAACGAGAACGAGCAGTACTTC | CASSQDPLANENEQYF
TRBD1 | TRBJ1-1 | . | TRBV27 | TGTGCCAGCAGGCCACAGGGGAGCACTGAAGCTTTCTTT | CASRPQGSTEAFF
. | TRBJ1-2 | . | TRBV6-1 | TGTGCCAGCAGTGAATGGGCAGTCAACTATGGCTACACCTTC | CASSEWAVNYGYTF
. | TRBJ2-7 | . | TRBV19 | TGTGCCAGTAGTATAAGGACGGAAGGAGGCTACGAGCAGTACTTC | CASSIRTEGGYEQYF
. | TRBJ1-4 | many | TRBV29-1 | TGCAGCGTTGAAGATCGGTCCAGGGGTGATGAAAAACTGTTTTTT | CSVEDRSRGDEKLFF
. | TRBJ1-4 | . | TRBV2 | TGTGCCAGCAGCCCCGGAGACTTTCATGGAAAACTGTTTTTT | CASSPGDFHGKLFF
. | TRBJ1-2 | . | TRBV6-1 | TGTGCCAGCAGGTTTCCCAGGGAGAACTATGGCTACACCTTC | CASRFPRENYGYTF
. | TRBJ1-2 | few | TRBV27 | TGTGCCAGCAGCCCCTCGGGGGGCGGTAACTATGGCTACACCTTC | CASSPSGGGNYGYTF
. | TRBJ2-7 | many | TRBV6-5 | TGTGCCAGCAGTTCGGGGACCTCGGGCGAGCAGTACTTC | CASSSGTSGEQYF
. | TRBJ1-4 | . | TRBV6-1 | TGTGCCAGCAGTGAAGCGCTGGAGCGAACTAATGAAAAACTGTTTTTT | CASSEALERTNEKLFF
TRBD1 | TRBJ2-5 | many | TRBV29-1 | TGCAGCGTTGAAAGGTGGGACAGGGACCAAGAGACCCAGTACTTC | CSVERWDRDQETQYF
. | TRBJ2-7 | few | TRBV6-2/TRBV6-3 | TGTGCCAGCAGAGGGAGGAGGTACGAGCAGTACTTC | CASRGRRYEQYF
TRBD1 | TRBJ1-2 | once | TRBV20-1 | TGCAGTGCCTGGACAGGGAACACTGGCTACACCTTC | CSAWTGNTGYTF
TRBD1 | TRBJ1-5 | . | TRBV15 | TGTGCCACCAGCGATCTAACGACAGGGTTTAGCAATCAGCCCCAGCATTTT | CATSDLTTGFSNQPQHF
. | TRBJ1-1 | . | TRBV20-1 | TGCAGTGCTAGAGATAGGTGGGGGGTAGGATCCACTGAAGCTTTCTTT | CSARDRWGVGSTEAFF
TRBD1 | TRBJ2-7 | . | TRBV20-1 | TGCAGTGCTAGAAAGGGACAGGGGGCGAACGAGCAGTACTTC | CSARKGQGANEQYF
. | TRBJ2-2 | few | TRBV6-1 | TGTGCCAGCCCGCAAGGAGGGGGGTGTGGGGAGCTGTTTTTT | CASPQGGGCGELFF